These 32 T cell receptor beta chains came from one sample sequenced in a study of T cell responses to AZD1222 COVID-19 vaccine. The data were produced by immunoSEQ multiplex PCR, yet TCRdb's version contains in-frame clones alone and is incomplete. Altogether roughly 160,000 clones are present, about nine tenths being singletons, with the ten largest covering around 1.5%. Source: peripheral blood, taken on day 0 of AZD1222 vaccination. The source of these receptors is an adult in good health.

This clone was seen more than once but under ten times. The chain joins TRBV7-8 to TRBJ1-6; TRBD1 is a possible D gene (5 bases). V was cut by 1 base and J by 0 bases, with 10 bases left in between. The CDR3 runs to 17 residues. Germline-derived CDR1 and CDR2 are SGHVS and FQNEAQ. The CDR3 sequence: CASSLGQSLSYNSPLHF. In DNA, the CDR3 is TGTGCCAGCAGCTTAGGACAGTCCCTCTCCTATAATTCACCCCTCCACTTT.

The chain combines TRBV28 with TRBJ2-7; tentative D call: TRBD2 (6 bases). CDR3 length: 15 residues. CDR1 and CDR2 (germline): MDHEN, SYDVKM. V was clipped by 3 bases and J by 0 bases, with 12 bases between them. The CDR3 bases are TGTGCCAGCAGTTTGCCCGTGGGGGGCTCCTACGAGCAGTACTTC. Protein: CASSLPVGGSYEQYF.

The rearrangement uses TRBV5-1 and TRBJ2-7; 7 nucleotides match TRBD2. Unmatched junction bases numbered 0, after V lost 0 bases and J lost 6 bases. The CDR3 is 12 amino acids. The germline gives CDR1 SGHRS, CDR2 YFSETQ. CDR3 residues: CASSLGGGEQYF. Here the CDR3 DNA reads TGCGCCAGCAGCTTGGGCGGGGGCGAGCAGTACTTC.

The V call is TRBV5-6, the J call TRBJ1-5; 8 bases map to TRBD1. V lost 3 bases and J lost 4; bases outside the gene matches: 6. Germline loops: CDR1 SGHDT, CDR2 YYEEEE. The CDR3 totals 15 residues. In DNA form, the CDR3 reads TGTGCCAGCAGCTGGTGGACAGGGCGTAATCAGCCCCAGCATTTT. It yields the protein CASSWWTGRNQPQHF.

This sequence joins TRBV7-9 and TRBJ1-5; no definite D call. The V and J ends lost 5 bases and 6 bases respectively, with 8 bases between them. CDR1 is SEHNR and CDR2 is FQNEAQ in the germline V gene (reference sequence). The length of the CDR3 is 12 residues. This CDR3 reads CASSRRGQPQHF. In DNA, the CDR3 is TGTGCCAGCAGCCGTCGGGGTCAGCCCCAGCATTTT.

This rearrangement joins TRBV28 to TRBJ2-5, with a possible D match to TRBD1 (5 bases). Trimming cost V 5 bases and J 2 bases, with 12 bases left between them. This CDR3 comprises 14 residues. Germline assignment: CDR1 MDHEN and CDR2 SYDVKM. CDR3 region: CASSHRQFQETQYF. The CDR3 coding sequence is TGTGCCAGCAGTCACCGACAGTTTCAAGAGACCCAGTACTTC. The whole variable domain, remainder taken from reference TRBV28 and TRBJ2-5, is DVKVTQSSRYLVKRTGEKVFLECVQDMDHENMFWYRQDPGLGLRLIYFSYDVKMKEKGDIPEGYSVSREKKERFSLILESASTNQTSMYLCASSHRQFQETQYFGPGTRLLVL.

The chain uses TRBV25-1 and TRBJ2-2; the D is unclear. The CDR3 is made up of 13 amino acids. Per germline, CDR1 MGHDK and CDR2 SYGVNS. With 7 bases removed from V and 0 bases from J, the gap between germline ends came to 6 bases. DNA for the CDR3: TGTGCCAGCAAGACTTCGAACACCGGGGAGCTGTTTTTT. Its translation is CASKTSNTGELFF.

The chain has TRBV18 and TRBJ2-5; 11 nucleotides line up with TRBD1. V lost 0 bases and J lost 4; bases outside the gene matches: 10. Germline CDR1 is KGHSH and CDR2 is LQKENI. The CDR3 is 18 amino acids. The CDR3 sequence: CASSPPGTGGISGETQYF. The DNA for the CDR3 is TGTGCCAGCTCACCACCGGGGACAGGGGGAATTAGTGGAGAGACCCAGTACTTC.

This clone was seen a single time. This chain connects TRBV29-1 to TRBJ1-1; D may be TRBD1 (6 bases). From germline, CDR1 is SQVTM and CDR2 ANQGSEA. The CDR3 length is 11 residues. Trimming took off 5 bases at V and 4 bases at J, with 8 bases between the two ends. The CDR3 loop reads CSVHRATEAFF. CDR3 sequence (DNA): TGCAGCGTTCACAGGGCCACTGAAGCTTTCTTT. Using reference TRBV29-1 and TRBJ1-1 for the parts outside the CDR3, the full variable domain is SAVISQKPSRDICQRGTSLTIQCQVDSQVTMMFWYRQQPGQSLTLIATANQGSEATYESGFVIDKFPISRPNLTFSTLTVSNMSPEDSSIYLCSVHRATEAFFGQGTRLTVV.

The V call is TRBV6-5, the J call TRBJ1-2; 10 nucleotides agree with TRBD1. The CDR3 has 14 amino acids. After removal of 6 bases from V and 7 bases from J, the junction contained 8 bases not matched to a gene. Germline V gives CDR1 MNHEY, CDR2 SVGAGI. CDR3 nucleotides: TGTGCCAGCAGCCCCGGGACAGGGGCTTTTGGCTACACCTTC. Translation: CASSPGTGAFGYTF.

The V gene is TRBV6-2 or TRBV6-3, the J gene TRBJ1-4; 8 bases line up with TRBD1. The CDR3 covers 16 residues. In germline, CDR1 is MNHEY, CDR2 SVGEGT. V trimming: 2 bases; J trimming: 4 bases; junction bases outside the gene matches: 6. CDR3 loop: CASSYQGARVNEKLFF. The CDR3 DNA reads as TGTGCCAGCAGTTACCAGGGGGCGCGGGTTAATGAAAAACTGTTTTTT.

This chain connects TRBV29-1 to TRBJ2-5; D gene unclear. Trimming shortened V by 4 bases and J by 2 bases, and 11 bases separated the two germline ends. This CDR3 contains 13 residues. Germline assignment: CDR1 SQVTM and CDR2 ANQGSEA. The CDR3: CSVVVGSQETQYF. CDR3 bases: TGCAGCGTTGTGGTGGGCTCGCAAGAGACCCAGTACTTC.

The rearrangement links TRBV10-3 to TRBJ1-2; D might be TRBD1 (6 bases). The CDR3 covers 13 residues. V was shortened by 10 bases and J by 6 bases, with 18 bases between the two germline ends. Germline assignment: CDR1 ENHRY and CDR2 SYGVKD. The CDR3 DNA reads TGTGCCACCCGGACAGATGCGATTAATGGCTACACCTTC. It yields the protein CATRTDAINGYTF.

The chain has TRBV7-2 and TRBJ1-2; D not certain. CDR1 is SGHTA and CDR2 is FQGNSA in the germline V gene. V was clipped by 5 bases and J by 7 bases, with 8 bases between them. The CDR3 is 11 amino acids. DNA of the CDR3: TGTGCCAGCAGCCCGACGGTTGGCTACACCTTC. Protein product: CASSPTVGYTF.

The chain employs TRBV5-1 and TRBJ2-7; TRBD1 matches 9 bases. With V trimmed by 4 bases and J by 6 bases, 11 bases remained unmatched. CDR3 length equals 15 residues. Germline lookup yields CDR1 SGHRS and CDR2 YFSETQ. The CDR3 nucleotides are TGCGCCAGCAGCCCCGGGGACAGGGACTTCGCCGAGCAGTACTTC. This gives the protein CASSPGDRDFAEQYF.

This chain uses TRBV2 with TRBJ1-2; D is ambiguous. This CDR3 is 14 amino acids long. CDR1 SNHLY and CDR2 FYNNEI come from the germline V gene. V lost 7 bases and J 3 bases, leaving 15 bases between the germline ends. CDR3 protein: CASIRFERDYGYTF. CDR3 bases: TGTGCCAGCATTAGATTCGAAAGGGACTATGGCTACACCTTC. Looking up the rest from reference TRBV2 and TRBJ1-2 gives the full variable domain: EPEVTQTPSHQVTQMGQEVILRCVPISNHLYFYWYRQILGQKVEFLVSFYNNEISEKSEIFDDQFSVERPDGSNFTLKIRSTKLEDSAMYFCASIRFERDYGYTFGSGTRLTVV.

The chain carries TRBV4-1 and TRBJ1-5; D remains unclear. V dropped 0 bases and J dropped 5 bases, with 11 bases sitting between them. Germline CDR1 and CDR2: MGHRA and YSYEKL. This CDR3 comprises 15 residues. The CDR3 sequence is CASSQEESGYQPQHF. CDR3 in DNA: TGCGCCAGCAGCCAAGAAGAAAGCGGATATCAGCCCCAGCATTTT.

V usage is TRBV11-2 and J usage is TRBJ1-2; D not resolved. The germline V gene encodes CDR1 SGHAT and CDR2 FQNNGV. Trimming cost V 5 bases and J 0 bases, with 10 bases left between them. The CDR3 spans 14 residues. The CDR3 loop is CASSPDGANYGYTF. In nucleotides, the CDR3 is TGTGCCAGCAGCCCAGACGGGGCTAACTATGGCTACACCTTC.

The chain employs TRBV12-3 or TRBV12-4 and TRBJ1-2; the D gene is possibly TRBD1 (5 bases). V lost 6 bases and J 7 bases, leaving 15 bases between the germline ends. CDR3 length: 13 amino acids. The CDR3 protein is CASSSTGTSGYTF. The CDR3 DNA reads as TGTGCCAGCAGCTCCACCGGGACTTCTGGCTACACCTTC.

The chain recombines TRBV24-1 with TRBJ1-2; 8 nucleotides line up with TRBD1. This CDR3 contains 15 residues. Germline lookup yields CDR1 KGHDR and CDR2 SFDVKD. V shed 3 bases and J 4 bases; nucleotides not matched to a gene: 6. The CDR3 is CATSDNRGFFYGYTF. CDR3 in DNA: TGTGCCACCAGTGATAACAGGGGGTTCTTCTATGGCTACACCTTC.

The chain uses TRBV7-2 and TRBJ2-2; 8 bases match TRBD2. Germline values: CDR1 SGHTA, CDR2 FQGNSA. Germline trimming cut 6 bases from V and 4 bases from J; bases unmatched to any gene: 16. This CDR3 spans 18 amino acids. As DNA, the CDR3 is TGTGCCAGCAGGACTGTAGGGCGGGGGGCCATAGCCACCGGGGAGCTGTTTTTT. Protein: CASRTVGRGAIATGELFF.

This clone was detected only once. The rearrangement links TRBV7-3 to TRBJ2-5, with a weak D call TRBD2 (7 bases). V lost 8 bases and J lost 4, with 17 bases in between. The germline V gene has CDR1 SGHTA and CDR2 FQGTGA. The CDR3 loop spans 14 amino acids. CDR3 DNA: TGTGCCAGCCCTAGGGGGAGGGTTATAGAGACCCAGTACTTC. Translating it yields CASPRGRVIETQYF.

The chain is built from TRBV11-3 and TRBJ1-3; no clear D. The germline V gene has CDR1 SGHNT and CDR2 YENEEA. V gave up 6 bases and J gave up 6 bases, with 15 bases separating them. This CDR3 contains 14 residues. The CDR3 DNA is TGTGCCAGCAGTTCCACCGGGTCAACAAACACCATATATTTT. Encoded protein: CASSSTGSTNTIYF.

This chain links TRBV28 with TRBJ1-2; possibly TRBD1 for D (6 bases). CDR3 size: 13 residues. The V end lost 6 bases, the J end lost 4 bases, and 12 bases lay between the germline ends. The germline V gene has CDR1 MDHEN and CDR2 SYDVKM. The CDR3 is CASRTGSAYGYTF. In nucleotides, the CDR3 is TGTGCCAGCAGGACAGGATCGGCCTATGGCTACACCTTC.

The rearrangement uses TRBV29-1 and TRBJ2-7; 10 bases are shared with TRBD2. The junction had 4 bases not matched to a gene; V was cut back by 4 bases and J by 1 base. Germline CDR1 and CDR2: SQVTM and ANQGSEA. This CDR3 is built from 14 residues. The CDR3 nucleotides are TGCAGCGTTGTATCTAGCGGGGGATCCTACGAGCAGTACTTC. Its protein product is CSVVSSGGSYEQYF.

The chain joins TRBV28 to TRBJ1-1; D not certain. Trimming cost V 3 bases and J 3 bases, with 11 bases left between them. The CDR3 length is 14 residues. Germline CDR1 is MDHEN and CDR2 is SYDVKM. The CDR3 DNA reads TGTGCCAGCAGTTTCAGAACAGAACACACTGAAGCTTTCTTT. Residues: CASSFRTEHTEAFF. The full variable domain, in which reference TRBV28 and TRBJ1-1 provide the parts outside the CDR3, is DVKVTQSSRYLVKRTGEKVFLECVQDMDHENMFWYRQDPGLGLRLIYFSYDVKMKEKGDIPEGYSVSREKKERFSLILESASTNQTSMYLCASSFRTEHTEAFFGQGTRLTVV.

V is TRBV7-9 and J is TRBJ1-4; no reliable D call. The CDR3 has 16 residues. Trimming removed 4 bases at V and 3 bases at J, with 15 bases between. Germline CDR1 is SEHNR and CDR2 is FQNEAQ (reference sequence). Written as DNA, the CDR3 is TGTGCCAGCAGCTCCTTATTGGGTTTTGCTAATGAAAAACTGTTTTTT. Its protein product is CASSSLLGFANEKLFF.

The rearrangement uses TRBV29-1 and TRBJ1-5, with TRBD1 as a possible D gene (6 bases). V lost 6 bases to trimming and J lost 2 bases, with 8 bases between them. The CDR3 extends over 12 amino acids. Germline loops: CDR1 SQVTM, CDR2 ANQGSEA. CDR3 DNA: TGCAGCGTACAGGGAGGCAATCAGCCCCAGCATTTT. Its protein is CSVQGGNQPQHF.

V and J are TRBV7-3 and TRBJ2-3, with D possibly being TRBD1 or TRBD2 (5 bases each). Germline V CDR1 and CDR2: SGHTA, FQGTGA. The CDR3 is made up of 13 amino acids. Trimming shortened V by 1 base and J by 5 bases, and 7 bases separated the two germline ends. The CDR3: CASSLSGGDTQYF. DNA for the CDR3: TGTGCCAGCAGCTTAAGTGGGGGAGATACGCAGTATTTT. Filled out from reference TRBV7-3 and TRBJ2-3, the complete variable domain reads GAGVSQTPSNKVTEKGKYVELRCDPISGHTALYWYRQSLGQGPEFLIYFQGTGAADDSGLPNDRFFAVRPEGSVSTLKIQRTERGDSAVYLCASSLSGGDTQYFGPGTRLTVL.

The chain uses TRBV5-1 and TRBJ2-1; 11 positions match TRBD1. V dropped 0 bases and J dropped 10; count of bases not matched to a gene: 6. Germline V gives CDR1 SGHRS, CDR2 YFSETQ. CDR3 length equals 15 residues. CDR3 sequence reads: CASSLGGTGGYEQFF. In nucleotides, the CDR3 is TGCGCCAGCAGCTTGGGTGGGACAGGGGGATACGAGCAGTTCTTC.

J is TRBJ1-4 and V is TRBV6-5; D possibly corresponds to TRBD1 (5 bases). Germline V gives CDR1 MNHEY, CDR2 SVGAGI. Trimming stripped 8 bases from V and 0 bases from J, with 13 bases between. The CDR3 consists of 15 residues. In DNA, the CDR3 is TGTGCCAGCCACCTAGGGGACGCAACTAATGAAAAACTGTTTTTT. Its protein is CASHLGDATNEKLFF.

The V call is TRBV4-1, the J call TRBJ1-1, with 9 bases identical to TRBD1. Trimming at V came to 4 bases and at J to 6 bases, leaving 12 bases not matched to a gene. The length of the CDR3 is 16 residues. Germline V gene data show CDR1 as MGHRA and CDR2 as YSYEKL. The CDR3 spells CASSPLDRGNVAEAFF. CDR3 nucleotides: TGCGCCAGCAGCCCCCTGGACAGGGGAAATGTAGCTGAAGCTTTCTTT.